The present T cell receptor (beta chain) was sequenced within a study of blood T cell repertoires in COVID-19. As for the study in general: The United States, Italy and Spain supplied acute and convalescent COVID-19 samples. Sources were T cells, B-cell-depleted T cells, or PBMCs; the material itself was cDNA or gDNA.

This CDR3 is 12 amino acids long. Germline CDR1 and CDR2: KGHSH and LQKENI. Trimming took 10 bases from V and 6 from J, leaving 15 bases between them. In the authors' workflow: Reference gene primers were amplified, and this amplification served to estimate nucleated cell counts. Some clones are missing from TCRdb's copy, which holds only in-frame ones; the method was immunoSEQ multiplex PCR. Clone size and the V and J calls come from that table; the DNA yielded D and trimming. Here the sample spans 250,000 to 300,000 clones, about nine tenths being singletons. Specimen: peripheral blood. The clonotype originates from a woman aged 45-65 years who had recovered from COVID-19. The V gene is TRBV18, the J gene TRBJ1-2, with D possibly TRBD1 on 5 matching bases. The CDR3 here is CATSPQGDGYTF. CDR3 DNA sequence: TGTGCCACCTCCCCCCAGGGCGATGGCTACACCTTC.